The rows below give T cell receptor beta chains drawn from one sample of a study of shared clonotypes between healthy human individuals. TCRdb's copy holds only in-frame clones and misses some; the assay was immunoSEQ multiplex PCR. The data show roughly 2 million clones, over 85% seen once. Sequenced sample: naive CD4+ T cells sorted from blood. These receptors were collected from a man aged 18 to 30 in good health. Both conserved end residues are part of each CDR3. A D gene is named only where the DNA matches it firmly. Size values are once, few and many counts, or a class for expanded clones, and some rows have none.

-,TRBJ1-2,TRBV6-5,-,TGTGCCAGCAGTTATATGGAGTATGGCTACACCTTC,CASSYMEYGYTF
TRBD2,TRBJ2-1,TRBV2,-,TGTGCCAGCGGGGAGGGGACTCTGGCGGTTGAGCAGTTCTTC,CASGEGTLAVEQFF
-,TRBJ2-1,TRBV28,once,TGTGCCAGCAGTTTATCGGTCCGGAGCGGCGATAACGGGCGGAGCTCCTACAATGAGCAGTTCTTC,CASSLSVRSGDNGRSSYNEQFF
-,TRBJ2-5,TRBV7-2,-,TGTGCCAGCAGCCCCCTAGCAGGGAGCCGCCAAGAGACCCAGTACTTC,CASSPLAGSRQETQYF
-,TRBJ2-7,TRBV27,-,TGTGCCAGCGGACGGGCTGCCTACGAGCAGTACTTC,CASGRAAYEQYF
-,TRBJ1-6,TRBV5-1,-,TGCGCCAGCAGCTTGGACTCAGCTTCTTCCCTCCACTTT,CASSLDSASSLHF
-,TRBJ2-2,TRBV5-4,-,TGTGCCAGCAGCGCCGCCACGAACACCGGGGAGCTGTTTTTT,CASSAATNTGELFF
-,TRBJ2-6,TRBV27,-,TGTGCCAGCAGTTTATTTTGGGGCGGTGCCTCTGGGGCCAACGTCCTGACTTTC,CASSLFWGGASGANVLTF
TRBD2,TRBJ2-3,TRBV7-2,-,TGTGCCAGCAGCGGTCTAGCGGTCATGGATACGCAGTATTTT,CASSGLAVMDTQYF
TRBD2,TRBJ2-3,TRBV11-2,-,TGTGCCAGCAGCTTAGCTAGCGGGGGGGACACAGATACGCAGTATTTT,CASSLASGGDTDTQYF
TRBD1,TRBJ1-6,TRBV30,-,TGTGCCTGGAGAAGGACAGGGGTTTCACCCCTCCACTTT,CAWRRTGVSPLHF
TRBD1,TRBJ2-7,TRBV7-3,-,TGTGCCAGCAGCTTAAACTCAGGGACAGGGTACGAGCAGTACTTC,CASSLNSGTGYEQYF
TRBD1,TRBJ1-6,TRBV30,-,TGTGCCTGGAGTCGGTGGCCGGGACAGGAGAATTCACCCCTCCACTTT,CAWSRWPGQENSPLHF
TRBD1,TRBJ1-4,TRBV5-1,-,TGCGCCAGCAGCCCCGCTGGGACAGTGAATGAAAAACTGTTTTTT,CASSPAGTVNEKLFF
TRBD2,TRBJ2-7,TRBV7-2,-,TGTGCCAGCAGCTCCGCTAGCGGGACCGCGAACGAGCAGTACTTC,CASSSASGTANEQYF
-,TRBJ1-4,TRBV27,-,TGTGCCAGCAGTTTATCGGGGGTGGCGGAAAAACTGTTTTTT,CASSLSGVAEKLFF
TRBD1,TRBJ1-2,TRBV28,-,TGTGCCAGCAGCCACGGGGACAGGGACATTGGCTACACCTTC,CASSHGDRDIGYTF
-,TRBJ2-7,TRBV7-9,-,TGTGCCAGCAGCCAAGGACAGTACGAGCAGTACTTC,CASSQGQYEQYF
TRBD1,TRBJ1-2,TRBV30,-,TGTGCCTGGAGTGAAGGGACAGGGGGCAACTATGGCTACACCTTC,CAWSEGTGGNYGYTF
-,TRBJ1-3,TRBV4-1,once,TGCGCCAGCAGCCCGATGTTGGGGGGCGGTGGAAACACCATATATTTT,CASSPMLGGGGNTIYF
TRBD2,TRBJ2-2,TRBV5-4,-,TGTGCCAGCAGCTTCGGGGGAGCGGGAGTGGGGGAGCTGTTTTTT,CASSFGGAGVGELFF
TRBD1,TRBJ2-5,TRBV11-3,-,TGTGCCAGCAGCCCCGGGTCTCAGGGGGCCCAGTACTTC,CASSPGSQGAQYF
-,TRBJ1-1,TRBV9,-,TGTGCCAGCAGCGTAGAGGAGTTGAACACTGAAGCTTTCTTT,CASSVEELNTEAFF
-,TRBJ2-7,TRBV5-6,-,TGTGCCAGCAGCTTGGGGGGCTACGAGCAGTACTTC,CASSLGGYEQYF
-,TRBJ2-1,TRBV10-1,-,TGCGCCAGCAGTGGTGGGGGCGAGCAGTTCTTC,CASSGGGEQFF
-,TRBJ1-1,TRBV10-3,-,TGTGCCATCAGTGAGAGAGAGTACACTGAAGCTTTCTTT,CAISEREYTEAFF
-,TRBJ2-2,TRBV5-1,-,TGCGCCAGCAGCCGGGATCTCACCGGGGAGCTGTTTTTT,CASSRDLTGELFF
-,TRBJ1-2,TRBV25-1,-,TGTGCCAGCAGTTCGGGCAGGGCCACCTTCGACTATGGCTACACCTTC,CASSSGRATFDYGYTF
TRBD2,TRBJ2-7,TRBV28,once,TGTGCCAGCAGTTCGGAAAGAGCGGGGGGGCGAGGAGAGCAGTACTTC,CASSSERAGGRGEQYF
TRBD1,TRBJ1-1,TRBV2,-,TGTGCCAGCAGTCCACAGGGGTTGAACACTGAAGCTTTCTTT,CASSPQGLNTEAFF
-,TRBJ2-4,TRBV5-8,-,TGTGCCAGCAGCTTTGGGGGAGCTGCAAACATTCAGTACTTC,CASSFGGAANIQYF
TRBD1,TRBJ2-5,TRBV6-1,-,TGTGCCAGTTATGACAGGGGCTCAAAGACCCAGTACTTC,CASYDRGSKTQYF
-,TRBJ2-1,TRBV10-3,-,TGTGCCATCAGTGAGTCAACGTCTAGTCTCCGCAATGAGCAGTTCTTC,CAISESTSSLRNEQFF
TRBD1,TRBJ1-6,TRBV6-5,-,TGTGCCAGCAGCCAGGGGGTCGTTTCACCCCTCCACTTT,CASSQGVVSPLHF
-,TRBJ1-1,TRBV5-1,once,TGCGCCAGCAGCTTGGCCGTGTTGGGAGGGACTGAAGCTTTCTTT,CASSLAVLGGTEAFF
TRBD2,TRBJ2-5,TRBV7-8,-,TGTGCCAGCAGCTTAGTTAGCGGGCCCCAAGAGACCCAGTACTTC,CASSLVSGPQETQYF
-,TRBJ1-6,TRBV5-6,-,TGTGCCAGCAGCTTGGAACAGGGTAATCCACCCCTCCACTTT,CASSLEQGNPPLHF
-,TRBJ2-7,TRBV18,-,TGTGCCAGCTCACCACCGCAGGCAAGCTCCTACGAGCAGTACTTC,CASSPPQASSYEQYF
-,TRBJ1-3,TRBV9,-,TGTGCCAGCAGCCCGTCCGGAGGGTACCTCGGAAACACCATATATTTT,CASSPSGGYLGNTIYF
TRBD2,TRBJ2-3,TRBV29-1,-,TGCAGCCATCCGGGGAGCGGGAGTACAGATACGCAGTATTTT,CSHPGSGSTDTQYF
-,TRBJ1-6,TRBV6-5,once,TGTGCCAGCAGTTACTCGGGGGGGCAGGGGTCACCCCTCCACTTT,CASSYSGGQGSPLHF
-,TRBJ2-3,TRBV2,-,TGTGCCAGCAGCGGGGGCGGGCTCTCGCAGTATTTT,CASSGGGLSQYF